This T cell receptor beta chain is from a study of naive and memory T cell subsets. CMV status came from CD4+ T cell IFNgamma after overnight CMV lysate stimulation of fresh PBMCs. The germline V gene encodes CDR1 ENHRY and CDR2 SYGVKD. V gave up 3 bases and J gave up 1 base, with 10 bases separating them. The length of the CDR3 is 15 residues. Study-wide findings and caveats: Over 90% of naive TCR sequences appeared only once after error correction, unlike memory subsets. Possibly reflecting memory cells re-expressing CD45RA, a few larger clonotypes occurred in naive repertoires, especially CD8.

A few counts support this clonotype. The antigen is not known. An equimolar mix of two oligonucleotides served as the beta constant-region primer for TRBC1 and TRBC2. Four rounds of PCR amplified the ligated cDNA using nested alpha and beta constant-region primers plus SP2. Ligation attached a single-stranded oligonucleotide with a 12-nucleotide UMI and the SP2 primer to the cDNA 3' end. TCRdb used MiXCR to reprocess the UMI-ligation and nested PCR reads, holding one entry per CDR3 protein. The sample yields roughly 92,000 distinct CDR3 sequences, approximately 10% seen once. The origin of this receptor is a human donor in good health. Sequencing was performed on naive CD4+ T cells from blood. The rearrangement uses TRBV10-3 and TRBJ1-5; D ambiguous. CDR3 sequence: CAISELGPSNQPQHF. The CDR3 coding sequence is TGTGCCATCAGTGAACTGGGTCCGAGCAATCAGCCCCAGCATTTT.